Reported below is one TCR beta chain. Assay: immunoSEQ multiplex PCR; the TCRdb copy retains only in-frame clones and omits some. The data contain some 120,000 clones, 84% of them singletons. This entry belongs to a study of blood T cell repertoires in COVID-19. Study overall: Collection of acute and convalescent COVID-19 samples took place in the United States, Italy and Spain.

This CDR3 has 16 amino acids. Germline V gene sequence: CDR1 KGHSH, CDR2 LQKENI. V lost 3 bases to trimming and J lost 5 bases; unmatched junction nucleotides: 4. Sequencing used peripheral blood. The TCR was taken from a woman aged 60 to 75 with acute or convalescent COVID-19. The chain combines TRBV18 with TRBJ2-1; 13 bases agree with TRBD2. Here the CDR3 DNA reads TGTGCCAGCTCACCTGGCGGACTAGCGGGGGACAATGAGCAGTTCTTC. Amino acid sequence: CASSPGGLAGDNEQFF.